The count of the clone carrying this T cell receptor beta chain is one. Some clones are missing from TCRdb's copy, which holds only in-frame ones; the method was immunoSEQ multiplex PCR. This table holds some 120,000 clones, roughly 86% found once. These data belong to a study of cytomegalovirus exposure and HLA in healthy donors. Germline CDR1 is SGHAT and CDR2 is FQNNGV. This CDR3 region has 16 residues. V shed 4 bases and J 5 bases; nucleotides not matched to a gene: 13. The sequenced sample consisted of PBMCs. This TCR came from a young man in good health and CMV-seronegative. The rearrangement links TRBV11-2 to TRBJ2-7, with 8 nucleotides matching TRBD2. CDR3 in DNA: TGTGCCAGCAGCTGGACTCCCGGGACTAGTTCCAACGAGCAGTACTTC. Its translation: CASSWTPGTSSNEQYF.